What follows are 5 T cell receptor beta chains derived from one specimen sequenced in a study of blood T cell repertoires in COVID-19 (dated by TCRdb to the early 2020s). The library was made by the immunoSEQ multiplex PCR assay. TCRdb took over this immuneACCESS table, retaining in-frame rearrangements with V and J assigned. Such tables are incomplete; in checked studies, under half of the missing clones stem from an unresolved V gene, and the remainder is unexplained. A total of over 300,000 clones appear in this sample, around 89% of them only once. Together, the top ten hold roughly 1.2% of the sample. The specimen was peripheral blood. All receptors derive from a man aged 40-55 years with acute or convalescent COVID-19.

V gene TRBV28 combines with J gene TRBJ1-6, with D tentatively TRBD1 (6 bases). The CDR3 extends over 13 amino acids. Germline CDR1 is MDHEN and CDR2 is SYDVKM. V lost 10 bases and J 9 bases, leaving 16 bases between the germline ends. The CDR3 spells CATLGGQGSPLHF. The CDR3 coding sequence is TGTGCCACCCTGGGGGGGCAGGGTTCACCCCTCCACTTT.

The chain carries TRBV6-5 and TRBJ2-7; 12 bases are a match to TRBD2. V was pared by 6 bases and J by 1 base, with 4 bases of the junction left unmatched. This CDR3 has 15 residues. Germline values: CDR1 MNHEY, CDR2 SVGAGI. CDR3 DNA: TGTGCCAGCAGACTTGGGACTAGCGGGTCCTACGAGCAGTACTTC. This translates into CASRLGTSGSYEQYF.

The rearrangement links TRBV9 to TRBJ1-2; 11 positions match TRBD1. In germline, CDR1 is SGDLS, CDR2 YYNGEE. After removal of 6 bases from V and 2 bases from J, the junction contained 6 bases not matched to a gene. The CDR3 length is 15 residues. The CDR3 DNA follows: TGTGCCAGCACCTTTGGGACAGGGGGAAACTATGGCTACACCTTC. This encodes CASTFGTGGNYGYTF.

The chain carries TRBV28 and TRBJ1-1; no reliable D call. CDR1 and CDR2 (germline): MDHEN, SYDVKM. V was shortened by 6 bases and J by 2 bases, with 19 bases between the two germline ends. The CDR3 runs to 16 residues. The CDR3 is CASRFLSPSSNTEAFF. Here the CDR3 DNA reads TGTGCCAGCAGATTTCTATCCCCCTCGAGTAACACTGAAGCTTTCTTT.

This clone was observed at least ten times. This chain joins TRBV6-5 and TRBJ1-2; tentative D call: TRBD1 (6 bases). CDR1 is MNHEY and CDR2 is SVGAGI in the germline V gene. The CDR3 spans 12 residues. The V gene lost 6 bases and the J gene lost 7 bases, with 12 bases spanning the gap. Written as DNA, the CDR3 is TGTGCCAGCAGACTCGGACAGCTTGGCTACACCTTC. Its translation: CASRLGQLGYTF.